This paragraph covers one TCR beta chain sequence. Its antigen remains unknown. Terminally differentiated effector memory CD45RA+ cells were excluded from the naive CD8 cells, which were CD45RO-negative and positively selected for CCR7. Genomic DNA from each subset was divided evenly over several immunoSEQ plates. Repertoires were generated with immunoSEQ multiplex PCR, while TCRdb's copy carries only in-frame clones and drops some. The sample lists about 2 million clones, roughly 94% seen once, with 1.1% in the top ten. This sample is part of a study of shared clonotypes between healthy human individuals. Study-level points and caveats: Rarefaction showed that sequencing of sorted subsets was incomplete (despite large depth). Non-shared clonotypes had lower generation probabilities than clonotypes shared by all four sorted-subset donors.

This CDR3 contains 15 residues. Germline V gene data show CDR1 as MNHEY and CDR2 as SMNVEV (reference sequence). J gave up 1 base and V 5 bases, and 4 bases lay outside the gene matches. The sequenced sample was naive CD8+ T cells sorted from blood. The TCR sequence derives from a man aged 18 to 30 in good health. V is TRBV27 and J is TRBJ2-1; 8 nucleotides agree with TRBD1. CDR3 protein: CASSDGQGSYNEQFF. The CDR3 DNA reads TGTGCCAGCAGTGACGGACAGGGTTCCTACAATGAGCAGTTCTTC.